This T cell receptor beta chain was identified in a study of blood T cell repertoires in COVID-19 (TCRdb year 2020). Concerning the study at large: The collaborator samples originated in the United States, Italy and Spain and spanned the acute and convalescent phases of COVID-19. The samples were drawn from the first 160 participants of the ongoing ImmuneRACE study and from 1,254 subjects provided by 6 global collaborators. Where available, HLA class I and class II types were obtained from metadata supplied by the sample provider rather than from assay-based typing. The repertoires were released in a freely available public database intended as a resource for research on the immune response to SARS-CoV-2. Sample metadata almost always included a de-identified subject ID, COVID-19 status, age in years and sex. The dataset comprised deeply sampled blood TCRbeta repertoires from subjects exposed to, actively infected with, or recovered from COVID-19. The material from the prospective study consisted of cDNA or gDNA derived from T cells, B-cell-depleted T cells, or PBMCs. Here is what the overall study found, with its caveats: Clinical and demographic metadata were provided uncurated, with the amount varying by source and participant.

Collaborating institutions collected whole blood in K2EDTA tubes following their own protocols. For TCRbeta analysis, collaborators shipped samples in one of three forms: frozen whole blood, isolated PBMCs, or DNA extracted from either of those sample types. The immunoSEQ Assay, a bias-controlled multiplex PCR, was used to amplify TCRbeta CDR3 regions from genomic DNA. The authors processed their data as follows. Within the assay, amplification of reference gene primers was used to estimate how many nucleated cells each sample contained. To quantify the absolute abundance of each unique TCRbeta CDR3 rearrangement, sequence reads were collapsed and filtered. Productive Simpson clonality was computed per sample as the square root of Simpson's diversity index over productive rearrangements. TCRdb re-hosts the immuneACCESS table, in-frame sequences only. Its copies lack some clones; in the studies checked, an unresolved V gene accounts for under half of them, and the cause for the rest is not known. The V and J calls and clone size were taken over from that table, and D and trimming were inferred from the DNA. The sample table contains under 75,000 clones; only one count was recorded for around 87% of them. The ten largest make up 2.5% to 3% of the sample.

CDR1 MDHEN and CDR2 SYDVKM are derived from the germline V gene. Germline trimming: 6 bases from V, 8 bases from J; junction bases outside gene matches: 9. Its CDR3 holds 14 amino acids, cysteine through phenylalanine. Only the CDR3 DNA stays, 42 bases, in frame from base 1. With regard to this clone: The specificity of this receptor is unknown. The input lacks base qualities; no much larger clone sits a single base away.

Sample: peripheral blood. This receptor was identified in a man aged 45-60 years with acute or convalescent COVID-19. The chain is assembled from TRBV28 and TRBJ1-4, with 7 bases aligning to TRBD1. In nucleotides, the sequence is TGTGCCAGCAGAAAAGACAGGGTTTGGGAAAAACTGTTTTTT. Translated, it reads CASRKDRVWEKLFF.